This T cell receptor (beta chain) was recovered during a study of EBV T-cell therapy then PD-1 blockade in nasopharyngeal carcinoma. Only a few counts were recorded for this clone. Its antigen remains unidentified. Measured with immunoSEQ multiplex PCR; TCRdb has only the in-frame clones, and not every one. Among around 19,000 clones listed, about 86% were seen once. The CDR3 consists of 15 residues. Germline loops: CDR1 LGHDT, CDR2 YNNKEL (reference sequence). V lost 2 bases and J 0 bases, leaving 8 bases between the germline ends. Time point meaning: 266 days after commencement of treatment, after nivolumab therapy. Treatment: AdE1-LMPpoly-expanded autologous EBV-specific T-cell therapy followed by anti-PD-1 nivolumab.

This clonotype originated in a middle-aged man with nasopharyngeal carcinoma. The specimen was CD8+ T cells from blood, collected at day 266 from a patient whose treatment included autologous EBV-specific T cells and nivolumab. The chain is built from TRBV3-1 (or the pseudogene TRBV3-2) and TRBJ1-5; D is perhaps TRBD1 (5 bases). The CDR3 bases are TGTGCCAGCAGCCAAAGCGGGGGTAGCAATCAGCCCCAGCATTTT. Its protein is CASSQSGGSNQPQHF.